This TCR beta chain was obtained from a study of blood T cell repertoires in COVID-19. The repertoire was sequenced with immunoSEQ multiplex PCR; TCRdb's copy has only in-frame clones and lacks some. The top ten hold 8.5% to 10% of the sample, which has 200,000 to 250,000 clones, 81% seen once. The TCR was taken from a woman aged 45-65 years with acute COVID-19. Sequencing was carried out using PBMCs or T cells enriched from blood (not recorded which).

CDR3 coding DNA: TGTGCCAGCAGTTACCCACGACAGGGGTTAGACGAGCAGTACTTC. Amino acids: CASSYPRQGLDEQYF. The genes are TRBV6-2 or TRBV6-3 and TRBJ2-7, with TRBD1 identical over 8 bases. This CDR3 is 15 amino acids long. CDR1 is MNHEY, CDR2 SVGEGT, per germline. Unmatched junction bases numbered 8, after V lost 2 bases and J lost 5 bases.